These 14 T cell receptor beta chains came from one sample sequenced in a study of T cells in Graves' hyperthyroidism and ophthalmopathy. There were TCR beta CDR3 regions amplified from RNA transcripts. TCR CDR3 underwent first-round RT-PCR with the HTBI primer set. TCRdb re-derived calls from the multiplex PCR reads in MiXCR, one entry per CDR3 protein. The sample holds fewer than 500,000 distinct CDR3 sequences, approximately 15% seen once. Sequencing was done on a sample of blood. All receptors derive from a woman in her thirties with Graves' ophthalmopathy.

The V gene is TRBV28, the J gene TRBJ1-5; perhaps TRBD1 as D (6 bases). The V gene lost 4 bases and the J gene lost 7 bases, with 11 bases spanning the gap. Germline V lookup: CDR1 MDHEN, CDR2 SYDVKM. The CDR3 has 13 residues. CDR3 loop: CASSWLRGQPQHF. CDR3 in DNA: TGTGCCAGCAGTTGGCTCAGGGGCCAGCCCCAGCATTTT.

This clonotype was counted only a few times. The gene calls are TRBV5-5 and TRBJ2-7; TRBD1 might be the D (5 bases). Germline CDR1 and CDR2: SGHKS and YYEKEE (reference sequence). Trimming took off 1 base at V and 0 bases at J, with 11 bases between the two ends. The length of the CDR3 is 15 residues. In DNA, the CDR3 is TGTGCCAGCAGCTTGACAGGCGTACCCTCCTACGAGCAGTACTTC. Protein sequence: CASSLTGVPSYEQYF.

This clonotype was seen repeatedly, ten times or more. The chain links TRBV12-3 or TRBV12-4 to TRBJ1-1, with TRBD1 identical over 8 bases. V shed 3 bases, J shed 10 bases, and the junction held 13 bases outside the gene matches. The CDR3 contains 15 residues. The CDR3 nucleotides are TGTGCCAGCAGTTTGGGACAGGCCACCTCGAGAGGAGCTTTCTTT. It codes for CASSLGQATSRGAFF.

This clonotype was seen repeatedly, ten times or more. The genes are TRBV28 and TRBJ1-5; D gene unclear. V lost 1 base, J lost 6 bases, and 10 bases lay in between. Germline assignment: CDR1 MDHEN and CDR2 SYDVKM. There are 14 residues in the CDR3. The CDR3 coding sequence is TGTGCCAGCAGTTTATACCTCAGGACTCAGCCCCAGCATTTT. It yields the protein CASSLYLRTQPQHF.

A remark on this clonotype: One junction end does not reproduce the germline sequence, and a read error may be involved. DNA for the CDR3: TGTACCAGCAGGGGGACAGGGAAGTGGTCTTTCTTT. It yields the protein CTSRGTGKWSFF. This chain uses TRBV25-1 with TRBJ1-1; 9 bases line up with TRBD1. The CDR3 covers 12 residues. Germline V gene lookup returns CDR1 MGHDK and CDR2 SYGVNS.

In this sample, this clonotype turned up a few times. This chain connects TRBV6-1 to TRBJ1-4; D remains ambiguous. CDR1 is MNHNS, CDR2 SASEGT, per germline. V dropped 3 bases and J dropped 0 bases, with 11 bases sitting between them. This CDR3 comprises 16 residues. CDR3 bases: TGTGCCAGCAGTGACGGCCCCTCAGCAACTAATGAAAAACTGTTTTTT. Amino acid sequence: CASSDGPSATNEKLFF.

This clonotype came up many times. The V gene is TRBV27, the J gene TRBJ2-3, with 7 nucleotides matching TRBD2. This CDR3 has 15 amino acids. After removal of 1 base from V and 4 bases from J, the junction contained 5 bases not matched to a gene. Germline V gene sequence: CDR1 MNHEY, CDR2 SMNVEV (reference sequence). The CDR3 is CASSLYSGDADTQYF. The CDR3 DNA is TGTGCCAGCAGTTTATACAGCGGGGATGCAGATACGCAGTATTTT.

This clonotype has a count of ten or more. The genes are TRBV13 and TRBJ2-3; TRBD2 matches at 7 bases. With V trimmed by 0 bases and J by 6 bases, 3 bases remained unmatched. The CDR3 runs to 14 residues. Per germline, CDR1 PRHDT and CDR2 FYEKMQ (reference sequence). CDR3 amino acids: CASSLGGRRDTQYF. The CDR3 DNA sequence: TGTGCCAGCAGCTTAGGCGGGAGGAGGGATACGCAGTATTTT.

This clonotype was detected ten times or more. The chain is built from TRBV6-1 and TRBJ2-3, with D maybe TRBD2 (7 bases). The CDR3 is 12 residues long. CDR1 is MNHNS and CDR2 is SASEGT in the germline V gene. The V end lost 7 bases, the J end lost 8 bases, and 13 bases lay between the germline ends. The CDR3 loop is CASTQGRGTQYF. The CDR3 DNA reads TGTGCCAGCACTCAGGGGAGGGGTACGCAGTATTTT.

At least ten counts were recorded for this clonotype. The V and J genes are TRBV20-1 and TRBJ2-7; TRBD2 matches 8 bases. The J segment lost 1 base and the V segment lost 3 bases, leaving 8 bases of the junction unmatched. Germline V gene sequence: CDR1 DFQATT, CDR2 SNEGSKA (reference sequence). There are 15 residues in the CDR3. CDR3 DNA sequence: TGCAGTGCTAGTTTTGGCGGGGGGACTTCCTACGAGCAGTACTTC. Its protein is CSASFGGGTSYEQYF.

This chain joins TRBV12-3 or TRBV12-4 and TRBJ2-3, with a tentative D call TRBD1 (5 bases). V was shortened by 5 bases and J by 1 base, with 10 bases between the two germline ends. The CDR3 runs to 14 residues. The CDR3 spells CASSPKGRTDTQYF. CDR3 sequence (DNA): TGTGCCAGCAGTCCTAAGGGGCGCACAGATACGCAGTATTTT.

Ten or more counts support this clonotype. The chain employs TRBV3-1 and TRBJ2-1; D assignment may be TRBD1 or TRBD2 (5 bases each). This CDR3 is built from 18 residues. Germline CDR1 reads LGHDT; CDR2 reads YNNKEL (reference sequence). Trimming pared 2 bases from V and 6 bases from J, leaving 23 bases between. CDR3 DNA sequence: TGTGCCAGCAGCCAAAACCTCCCGGGGCAGGGTTTTCGCAATGAGCAGTTCTTC. Translated, it gives CASSQNLPGQGFRNEQFF.

Many counts were recorded for this clonotype. This chain uses TRBV30 with TRBJ1-1; the match to TRBD1 covers 10 bases. Trimming cost V 2 bases and J 7 bases; bases outside gene matches: 10. CDR3 length: 15 residues. Germline V gene data show CDR1 as GTSNPN and CDR2 as SVGIG (reference sequence). CDR3 coding DNA: TGTGCCTGGAGTTCTGGACAGGGGGATAGCGATGAAGCTTTCTTT. Encoded protein: CAWSSGQGDSDEAFF.

This clonotype has ten or more counts. The chain is built from TRBV11-1 and TRBJ2-7; tentatively, D is TRBD2 (5 bases). Germline V CDR1 and CDR2: SGHAT, FQDESV (reference sequence). V lost 5 bases, J lost 2 bases, and 10 bases lay in between. The CDR3 is made up of 13 amino acids. CDR3 sequence reads: CASSPTEAYEQYF. The CDR3 DNA sequence: TGTGCCAGCAGCCCCACGGAGGCCTACGAGCAGTACTTC.